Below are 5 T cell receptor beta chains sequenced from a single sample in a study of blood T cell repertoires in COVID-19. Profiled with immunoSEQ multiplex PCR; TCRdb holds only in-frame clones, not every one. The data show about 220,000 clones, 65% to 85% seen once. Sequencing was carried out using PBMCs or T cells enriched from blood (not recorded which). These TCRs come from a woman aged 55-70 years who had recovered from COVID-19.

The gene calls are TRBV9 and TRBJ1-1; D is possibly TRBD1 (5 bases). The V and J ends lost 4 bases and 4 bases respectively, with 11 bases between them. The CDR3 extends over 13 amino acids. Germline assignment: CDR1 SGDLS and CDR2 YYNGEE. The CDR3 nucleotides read TGTGCCAGCAGCCCTCAGGGCCCCACTGAAGCTTTCTTT. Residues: CASSPQGPTEAFF.

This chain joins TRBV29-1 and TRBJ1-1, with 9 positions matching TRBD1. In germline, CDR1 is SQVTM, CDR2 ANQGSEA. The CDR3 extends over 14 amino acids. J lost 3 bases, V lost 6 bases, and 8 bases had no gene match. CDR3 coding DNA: TGCAGCGTGCCGGGACAGGGTTGGGACACTGAAGCTTTCTTT. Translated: CSVPGQGWDTEAFF.

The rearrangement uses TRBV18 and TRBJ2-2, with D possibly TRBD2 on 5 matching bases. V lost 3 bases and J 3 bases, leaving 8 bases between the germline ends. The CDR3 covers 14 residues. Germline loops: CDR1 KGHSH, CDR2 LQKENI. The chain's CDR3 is CASSPRGDTGELFF. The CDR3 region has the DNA TGTGCCAGCTCACCCCGGGGAGACACCGGGGAGCTGTTTTTT.

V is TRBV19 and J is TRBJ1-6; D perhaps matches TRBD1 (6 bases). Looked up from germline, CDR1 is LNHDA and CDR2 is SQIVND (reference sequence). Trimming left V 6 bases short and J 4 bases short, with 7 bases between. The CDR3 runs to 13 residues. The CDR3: CASRQGYNSPLHF. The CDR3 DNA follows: TGTGCCAGTAGACAGGGATATAATTCACCCCTCCACTTT.

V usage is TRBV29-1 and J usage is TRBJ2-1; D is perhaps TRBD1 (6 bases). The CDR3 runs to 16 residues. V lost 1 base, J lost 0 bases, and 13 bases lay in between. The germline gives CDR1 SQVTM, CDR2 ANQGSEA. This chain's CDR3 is CSVEGEGHSSYNEQFF. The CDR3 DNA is TGCAGCGTTGAAGGAGAGGGACACAGCTCCTACAATGAGCAGTTCTTC.